The next 2 T cell receptor beta chains were all read from a single sample in a study of T cell repertoires in aging, cancer and after chemotherapy. Rearranged V-D-J TRB sequences were amplified with a mixed TRB-A/B primer pool. TCRdb ran MiXCR on the multiplex PCR reads and lists one entry per CDR3 protein. The table shows about 6,200 distinct CDR3 sequences, with about 32% occurring only once. TCR beta rearrangements were amplified from peripheral blood genomic DNA. The sequencing input was blood. The receptors originated from a human donor with a blood cancer.

The rearrangement uses TRBV27 and TRBJ2-2; unclear D gene. The CDR3 consists of 11 residues. V was pared by 7 bases and J by 5 bases, with 5 bases between. The germline V gene encodes CDR1 MNHEY and CDR2 SMNVEV (reference sequence). CDR3 loop: CASTSTGELFF. The CDR3 DNA follows: TGTGCCAGCACGTCTACCGGGGAGCTGTTTTTT.

In the case of this clonotype: This may arise from a read error, as a much more abundant clone is one base away. This sequence joins TRBV18 and TRBJ2-3; D not resolved. The germline V and J ends were trimmed by 4 bases and 3 bases, with 2 bases remaining between them. The CDR3 length is 11 residues. From germline, CDR1 is KGHSH and CDR2 LQKENI. DNA for the CDR3: TGTGCCAGCTCACATACAGATACGCAGTATTTT. Translation gives CASSHTDTQYF.